This T cell receptor beta chain stems from a study of T cells in Graves' hyperthyroidism and ophthalmopathy. RNA transcripts were the template for amplifying TCR beta CDR3 regions. Carried out on the TCR CDR3, a first-round RT-PCR used the HTBI primer set. TCRdb analysed the multiplex PCR reads with MiXCR anew, one entry per CDR3 protein. The sample comprises a few hundred thousand distinct CDR3 sequences, roughly 14% of which are singletons, and approximately 7.4% rests with the top ten. This CDR3 comprises 12 residues. Notes on this clonotype: A much larger clone lies a single base off, so this may be a read error.

The receptor comes from a woman younger than 45 with Graves' hyperthyroidism. Specimen: blood. The J gene is TRBJ1-4, the V gene TRBV12-3 or TRBV12-4; D remains unclear. The CDR3 region has the DNA TGTGCCAGCAGTTTGAGGAATGAAGAACTGTTTTTT. It yields the protein CASSLRNEELFF.